This record covers a single T cell receptor beta chain. The sample comes from a study of T cell changes during pregnancy in multiple sclerosis. Sequencing used immunoSEQ multiplex PCR; TCRdb keeps in-frame clones, though not all of them. The sample yields almost 50,000 clones, 85% to 95% seen once. J gave up 1 base and V 5 bases, and 15 bases lay outside the gene matches. This CDR3 has 19 amino acids. Per the germline V gene, CDR1 is SGHNT and CDR2 is YENEEA. Sequencing used CD4+ T cells from peripheral blood mononuclear cells, obtained in the second trimester of pregnancy. This TCR was sampled from a female donor in good health, enrolled as a control in a pregnancy study. The chain recombines TRBV11-3 with TRBJ2-4, with 9 bases matching TRBD1. DNA for the CDR3: TGTGCCAGCAGCGGAAGGGTACAGGGGGCGACGGGGGCCAAAAACATTCAGTACTTC. This translates into CASSGRVQGATGAKNIQYF.